This TCR beta chain was recovered during a study of regulatory T cells in long-lasting Graves disease (dated by TCRdb to about 2021). Regarding the research as a whole: Newly diagnosed Graves' disease patients had taken antithyroid drugs for less than 3 months. Patients with persistent Graves' disease were compared with patients with newly diagnosed Graves' disease using TCR sequencing and RNA sequencing of peripheral blood. The study took place in China and was registered as a clinical trial. A total of about 33 samples were covered by TCR sequencing, comprising approximately 13 persistent and 20 or so newly diagnosed Graves' disease patients.

Here is what the overall study found, with its caveats: Only peripheral blood was studied, because thyroid tissue, the primary lesion, was inaccessible. Compared with newly diagnosed patients, patients with persistent Graves' disease had lower TCR Shannon entropy and fewer highly expanded clones, which suggests clonal expansion. The authors acknowledged the small sample size as a limitation that may reduce accuracy. TRBV28, TRBJ1-2 and TRBJ2-5 were preferentially used in persistent disease, while TRBV20-1 and TRBJ2-1 were favored in newly diagnosed disease. More public clonotypes were shared among persistent patients (roughly 2,700) than among newly diagnosed patients (966). Sequencing and analysis were limited to the TCR beta chain.

What the time point label conveys for this sample: newly diagnosed GD, antithyroid drugs for less than 3 months. For both TCR sequencing and RNA sequencing, RNA was extracted from PBMCs using TRIzol. The diagnosis of Graves' disease was made according to American Thyroid Association guidelines. Recruitment of patients was carried out at an endocrinology department in Xi'an, China. From each patient, 8 to 10 milliliters of peripheral blood was collected into an EDTA anticoagulant tube. Ficoll Paque Plus density gradient separation was used to isolate PBMCs, and no additional T cell sorting was done. An Agilent 2100 Bioanalyzer and agarose gel were used to check RNA quality, while a NanoDrop 2000 measured RNA concentration. There are a few counts of this clonotype. There is no known antigen for this receptor. No base-level quality is on record; no much larger clone is a single base apart. The library was prepared using multiplex PCR. Sequencing took place on an Illumina HiSeq 4000. TCR beta libraries were built with iRepertoire HTBI primers and Arm-PCR amplification of CDR3 regions. Before sequencing, the PCR products underwent gel purification. As for the original processing: Gene usage analysis of CDR3 amino acid clonotypes relied on the 62 TRBV and more than twelve TRBJ segments identified across samples. Filtered high-quality paired reads were merged into contigs using COPE and FqMerger. BLAST was used to align contigs to IMGT TRBV, TRBD and TRBJ reference genes, with CDR3 defined following IMGT. Any clonotype with a frequency above 0.1% was counted as a highly expanded clone. Shannon entropy served as the measure of repertoire diversity, while the Gini coefficient captured V-J evenness. A clonotype found in more than one individual was treated as public. TCRdb took the public reads, trimmed them with fastp at Q25, ran MiXCR for clone calling and kept in-frame beta chains. Rows are combined by CDR3 protein, so each entry shows the most common genes and DNA. The V and J calls, along with clone size, are taken from TCRdb and not from the paper's own processing. The sample includes 250,000 to 300,000 distinct CDR3 sequences, with about 18% observed a single time. Of the sample, 11% to 15% falls within the top ten clones.

Including the terminal cysteine and phenylalanine, the CDR3 comprises 14 residues. This entry keeps only the CDR3 DNA: 42 bases, framed from base 1. CDR1 MNHNS and CDR2 SASEGT were looked up in the germline V gene. V is cut back by 6 bases and J by 7 bases, with 9 bases in the junction unmatched. These same data were also listed under a study on T cells in Graves' hyperthyroidism and ophthalmopathy. As the second publication notes: Stable Graves' hyperthyroidism was defined as no progression to ophthalmopathy during 18 months of follow-up. Hyperthyroidism patients were aged 18 to 65 years and newly diagnosed, with disease duration of less than 2 months. The study excluded patients with uncontrolled infections, other autoimmune diseases, pregnancy or lactation. Diagnoses relied on clinical symptoms, serum thyroxine and TRAb, thyroid ultrasound and orbital computed tomography. For the first round of RT-PCR on the TCR CDR3, the HTBI primer set was used together with the Qiagen OneStep RT-PCR kit. Blood samples also contained most of the expanded thyroid clonotypes (frequency above 0.001), which suggests that blood repertoires may reflect thyroid immune responses. A model built on a 13 V-J signature distinguished ophthalmopathy from stable hyperthyroidism, reaching around 87% sensitivity and around 82% specificity in cross-validation and 80%/75% in testing. In validation, progression to ophthalmopathy was predicted by the model with around 70% sensitivity and about 72% specificity, a median of approximately 6.5 months before onset. A discovery cohort of roughly 96 patients, 43 with Graves' ophthalmopathy and roughly 59 with stable Graves' hyperthyroidism, was used to find distinguishing TCR V-J signatures. Whether ophthalmopathy could be predicted prospectively was tested in an independent validation cohort made up of roughly 19 hyperthyroidism patients plus 17 patients who later progressed to ophthalmopathy. The roughly 100 discovery patients were randomly split 7:3 into training and test sets. Thyroid tissue and blood T-cell repertoires from more than five Graves' hyperthyroidism patients were also compared in the study. Once sampling was done, hyperthyroidism patients were given methimazole at a starting dose of 30 mg daily, whereas ophthalmopathy patients were given high-dose intravenous methylprednisolone. Libraries were constructed in a second round of multiplex PCR, after which size selection and purification were carried out. The libraries were sequenced on an Illumina HiSeq2000 using paired-end 100 bp reads. Raw data were processed with SOAPnuke, discarding reads with adapters, uncalled bases, mean Phred below 15, or no exact constant-primer or identifier match. COPE v1.2.5 was used to merge high-quality paired reads, and clonotypes were defined as unique nucleotide sequences. MiTCR v1.1 was used to align the clonotypes against IMGT TRBV, TRBD and TRBJ reference segments. Only V-J combinations with frequency above 0.0001, covering approximately 99% of repertoires, were analysed. The TCS score was defined as F50 (clonal expansion) divided by E x V (chaos), with BLOSUM62-based TCRdist calculated between CDR3 peptides within each V-J. Welch's t-statistics and random forest reduced 500 to 650 V-J features to roughly 13, which were used in a naive Bayes classifier (R e1071). Sample size was not statistically predetermined, and investigators were not blinded to group allocation. The paper describes TCR Vbeta CDR3 sequencing of 140 or so peripheral blood samples, made up of some 42 ophthalmopathy patients, 70 to 75 hyperthyroidism patients and around 17 progressor patients.

This specimen was peripheral blood mononuclear cells (PBMCs), taken at new diagnosis, from a patient treated with antithyroid drugs. The TCR originated in a woman in her 30s with Graves disease. Donor details come from another sample of the same person, matched by shared clones. The V and J genes are TRBV6-1 and TRBJ1-5; 7 of the junction bases match TRBD1. CDR3 region: CASSFYRGDQPQHF. DNA sequence: TGTGCCAGCAGCTTCTACAGGGGAGACCAGCCCCAGCATTTT.